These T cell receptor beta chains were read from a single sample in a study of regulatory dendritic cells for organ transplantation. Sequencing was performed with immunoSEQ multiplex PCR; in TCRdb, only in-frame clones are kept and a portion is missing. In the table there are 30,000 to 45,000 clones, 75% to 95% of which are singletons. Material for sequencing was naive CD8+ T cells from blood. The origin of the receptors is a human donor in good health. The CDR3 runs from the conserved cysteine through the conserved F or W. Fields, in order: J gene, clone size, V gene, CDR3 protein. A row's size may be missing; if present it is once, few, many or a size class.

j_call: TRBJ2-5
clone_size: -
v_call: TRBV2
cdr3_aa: CAGGWDFETQYF

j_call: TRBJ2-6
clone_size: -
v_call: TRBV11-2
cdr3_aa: CASSLARDRGARVANVLTF

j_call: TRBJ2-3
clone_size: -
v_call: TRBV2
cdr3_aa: CASNGAASTDTQYF

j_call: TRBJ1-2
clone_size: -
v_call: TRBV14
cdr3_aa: CASSWTAQYGYTF

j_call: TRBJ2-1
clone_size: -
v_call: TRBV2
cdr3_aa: CASSSLAGKAYNEQFF

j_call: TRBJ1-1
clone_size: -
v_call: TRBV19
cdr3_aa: CASSQIGTGEAFF

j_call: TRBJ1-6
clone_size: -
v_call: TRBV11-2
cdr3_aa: CASSLVPYNSPLHF

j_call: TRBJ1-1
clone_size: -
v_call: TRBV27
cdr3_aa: CASSRQGRMTEAFF

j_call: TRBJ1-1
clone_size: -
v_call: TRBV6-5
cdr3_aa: CASSLQGAVNEAFF

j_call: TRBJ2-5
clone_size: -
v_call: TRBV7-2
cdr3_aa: CASSPRGRDAQYF

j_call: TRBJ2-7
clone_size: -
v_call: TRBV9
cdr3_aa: CASSDGNPSSSYEQYF

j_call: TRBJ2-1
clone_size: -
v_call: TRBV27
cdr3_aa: CASSSGGLSYNEQFF

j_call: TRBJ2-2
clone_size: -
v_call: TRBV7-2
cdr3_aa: CASSQTSSGELFF

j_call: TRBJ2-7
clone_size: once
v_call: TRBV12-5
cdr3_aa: CASGLGPQQYF

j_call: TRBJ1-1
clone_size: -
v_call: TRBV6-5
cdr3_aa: CASSGLQGVTEAFF

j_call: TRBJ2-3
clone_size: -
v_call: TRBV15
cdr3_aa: CATSSSFSGRGTDTQYF

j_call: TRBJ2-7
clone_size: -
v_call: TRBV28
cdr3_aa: CASSLGQGYEQYF

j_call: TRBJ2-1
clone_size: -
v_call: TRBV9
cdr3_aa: CASSVVAGSSYNEQFF

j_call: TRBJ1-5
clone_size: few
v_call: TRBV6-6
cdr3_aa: CASTGTVNQPQHF

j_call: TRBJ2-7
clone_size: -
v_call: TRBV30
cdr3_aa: CAWNPAGGSGEQYF

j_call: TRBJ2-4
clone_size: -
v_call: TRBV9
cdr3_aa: CASSVEAGFKNIQYF

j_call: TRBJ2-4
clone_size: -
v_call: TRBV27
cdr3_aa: CASSFSGAGNIQYF

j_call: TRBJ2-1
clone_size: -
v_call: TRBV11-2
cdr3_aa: CASSLGPGKSYNEQFF

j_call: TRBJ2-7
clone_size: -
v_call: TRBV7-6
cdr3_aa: CASSLVGERGSYEQYF

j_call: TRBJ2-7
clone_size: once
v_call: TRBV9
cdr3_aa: CASSQTSGGSYEQYF

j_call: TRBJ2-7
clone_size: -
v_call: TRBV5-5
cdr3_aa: CASSLGRVVAEQYF

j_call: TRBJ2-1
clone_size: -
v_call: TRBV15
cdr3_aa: CATSTAMRSSYNEQFF

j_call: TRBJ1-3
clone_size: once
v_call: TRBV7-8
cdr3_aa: CASSPTGSSGNTIYF

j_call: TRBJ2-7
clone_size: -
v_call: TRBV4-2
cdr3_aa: CASSQRSSQDSYEQYF

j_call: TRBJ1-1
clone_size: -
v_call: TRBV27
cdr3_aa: CASSFSGAPHTEAFF

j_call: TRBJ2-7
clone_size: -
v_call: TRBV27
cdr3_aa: CASSPGTYEQYF

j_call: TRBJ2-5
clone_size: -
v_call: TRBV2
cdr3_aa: CAGQWGLGSQETQYF

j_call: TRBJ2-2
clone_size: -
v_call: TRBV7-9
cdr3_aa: CASSYSGWGTDTGELFF

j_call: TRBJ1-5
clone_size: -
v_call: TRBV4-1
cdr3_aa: CASSLMGQGRNQPQHF

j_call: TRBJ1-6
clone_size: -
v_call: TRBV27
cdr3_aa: CASSPGQGNSPLHF

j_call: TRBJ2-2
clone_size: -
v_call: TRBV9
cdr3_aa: CASSVPGETGELFF

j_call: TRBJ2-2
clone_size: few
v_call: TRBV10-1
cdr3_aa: CASSESGDTGELFF

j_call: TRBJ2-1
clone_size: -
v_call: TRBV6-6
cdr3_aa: CASSTSGTYYNEQFF

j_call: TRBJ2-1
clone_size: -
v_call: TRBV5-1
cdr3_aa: CASSRDRIYNEQFF

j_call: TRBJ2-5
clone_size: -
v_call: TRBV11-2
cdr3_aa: CASSLVNIFYSETQYF

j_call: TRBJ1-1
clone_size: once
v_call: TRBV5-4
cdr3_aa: CASSLYLGVGQGNTEAFF

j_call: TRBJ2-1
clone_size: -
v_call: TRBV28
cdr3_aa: CAGQKLGNEQFF

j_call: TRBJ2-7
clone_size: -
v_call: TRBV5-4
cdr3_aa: CASSPGPGEYEQYF

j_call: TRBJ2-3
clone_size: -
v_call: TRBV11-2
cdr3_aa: CASSLRGGGTDTQYF

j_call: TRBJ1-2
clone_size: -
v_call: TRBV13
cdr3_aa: CASSLGPQGALSYGYTF

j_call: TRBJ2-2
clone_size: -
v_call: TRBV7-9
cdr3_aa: CASSPARNTGELFF

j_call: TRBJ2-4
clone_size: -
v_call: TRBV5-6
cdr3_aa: CASSWTSGGYEYF

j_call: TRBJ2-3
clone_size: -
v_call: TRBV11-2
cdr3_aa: CASSLAGQGVDTQYF

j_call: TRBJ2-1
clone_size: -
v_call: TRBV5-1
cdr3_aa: CASSPDGGAYNEQFF

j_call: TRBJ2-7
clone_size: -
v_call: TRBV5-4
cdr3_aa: CASSFGDRTYEQYF

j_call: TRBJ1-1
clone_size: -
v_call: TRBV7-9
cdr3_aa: CASSLVALPGTEAFF

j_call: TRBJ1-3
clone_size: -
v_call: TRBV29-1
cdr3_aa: CSVERGSISGNTIYF

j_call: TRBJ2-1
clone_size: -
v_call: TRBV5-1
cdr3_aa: CASSLVSAREFVHEQFF